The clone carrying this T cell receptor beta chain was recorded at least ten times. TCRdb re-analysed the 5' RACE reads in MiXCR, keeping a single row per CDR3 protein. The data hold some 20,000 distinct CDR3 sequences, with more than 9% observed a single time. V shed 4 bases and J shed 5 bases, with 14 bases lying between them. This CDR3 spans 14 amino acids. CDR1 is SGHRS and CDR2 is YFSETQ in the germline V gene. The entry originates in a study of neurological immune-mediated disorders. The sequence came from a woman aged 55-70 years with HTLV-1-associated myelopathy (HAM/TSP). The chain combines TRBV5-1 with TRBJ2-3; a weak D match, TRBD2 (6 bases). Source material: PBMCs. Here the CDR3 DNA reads TGCGCCAGCAGCCCCGGGGGTCCCGGAGATACGCAGTATTTT. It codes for CASSPGGPGDTQYF.